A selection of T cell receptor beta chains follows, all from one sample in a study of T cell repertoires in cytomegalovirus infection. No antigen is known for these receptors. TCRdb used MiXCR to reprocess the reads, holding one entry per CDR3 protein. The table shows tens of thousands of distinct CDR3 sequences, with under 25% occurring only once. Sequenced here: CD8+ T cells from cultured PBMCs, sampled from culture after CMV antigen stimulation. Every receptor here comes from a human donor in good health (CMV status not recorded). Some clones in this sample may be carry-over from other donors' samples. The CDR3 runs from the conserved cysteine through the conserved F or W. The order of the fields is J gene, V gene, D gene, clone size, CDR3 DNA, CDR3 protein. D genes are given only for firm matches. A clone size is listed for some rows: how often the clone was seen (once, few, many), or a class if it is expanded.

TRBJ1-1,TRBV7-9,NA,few,TGTGCCAGCAGCCTGACGGAAGGCAGGAACACTGAAGCTTTCTTT,CASSLTEGRNTEAFF
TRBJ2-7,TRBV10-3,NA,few,TGTGCCATCAGTAGGGCTCCCTACGAGCAGTACTTC,CAISRAPYEQYF
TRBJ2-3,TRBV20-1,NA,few,TGCAGTGCTAGAGCTAGCACAGATACGCAGTATTTT,CSARASTDTQYF
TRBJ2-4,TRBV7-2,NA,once,TGTGCCAGCAGCTTAGGGGCGGGAGCCAAAAACATTCAGTACTTC,CASSLGAGAKNIQYF
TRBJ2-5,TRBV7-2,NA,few,TGTGCCAGCAGCTTCTGGGACGGGCCGCGGGAGACCCAGTACTTC,CASSFWDGPRETQYF
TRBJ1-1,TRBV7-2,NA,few,TGTGCCAGCAGCCTAAGGGCGTCAGGCCAAGAAGCTTTCTTT,CASSLRASGQEAFF
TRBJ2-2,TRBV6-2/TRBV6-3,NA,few,TGTGCCTACGGACCCCCCGGGGAGCTGTTTTTT,CAYGPPGELFF
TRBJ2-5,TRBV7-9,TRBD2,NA,TGTGCCAGCGGCCTTCCCCTATGGCCGACTAGCGGGCCCTCGAAAGAGACCCAGTACTTC,CASGLPLWPTSGPSKETQYF
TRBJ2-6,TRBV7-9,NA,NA,TGTGCCAGCAGCCCGCAGGGACGGCGGGCTGGGGCCAACGTCCTGACTTTC,CASSPQGRRAGANVLTF
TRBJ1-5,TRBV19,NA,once,TGTGCCAGCCAATTTGGGGGCAATCAGCCCCAGCATTTT,CASQFGGNQPQHF
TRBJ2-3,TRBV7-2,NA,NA,TGTGCCAGCAGCTTAACTATCGCGGGCCCCACAGATACGCAGTATTTT,CASSLTIAGPTDTQYF
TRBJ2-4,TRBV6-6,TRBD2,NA,TGTGCCAGCACCCCTGGCCGGGGGGAGGAAAACATTCAGTACTTC,CASTPGRGEENIQYF
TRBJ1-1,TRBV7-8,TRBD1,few,TGTGCCAGCAGCCCCGGGACAGGGGGTACTGAAGCTTTCTTT,CASSPGTGGTEAFF
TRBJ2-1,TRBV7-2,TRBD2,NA,TGTGCCACCACCCAGAGCGGGGGTCGGTACAATGAGCAGTTCTTC,CATTQSGGRYNEQFF
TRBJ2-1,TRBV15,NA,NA,TGTGCCACCAGCACTCTAAGCTCCCACAATGAGCAGTTCTTC,CATSTLSSHNEQFF